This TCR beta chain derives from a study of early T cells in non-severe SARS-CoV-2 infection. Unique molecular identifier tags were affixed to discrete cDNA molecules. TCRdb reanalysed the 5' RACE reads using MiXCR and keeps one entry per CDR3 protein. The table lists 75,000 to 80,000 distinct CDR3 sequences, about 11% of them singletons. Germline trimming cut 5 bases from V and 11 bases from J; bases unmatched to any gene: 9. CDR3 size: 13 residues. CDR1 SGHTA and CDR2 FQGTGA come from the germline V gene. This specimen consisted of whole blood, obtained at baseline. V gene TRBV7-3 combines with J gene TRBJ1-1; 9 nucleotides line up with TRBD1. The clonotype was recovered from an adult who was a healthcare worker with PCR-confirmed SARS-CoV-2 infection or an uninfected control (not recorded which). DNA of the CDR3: TGTGCCAGCAGCCAGGACAGGGGCGCGTCGGCTTTCTTT. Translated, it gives CASSQDRGASAFF.